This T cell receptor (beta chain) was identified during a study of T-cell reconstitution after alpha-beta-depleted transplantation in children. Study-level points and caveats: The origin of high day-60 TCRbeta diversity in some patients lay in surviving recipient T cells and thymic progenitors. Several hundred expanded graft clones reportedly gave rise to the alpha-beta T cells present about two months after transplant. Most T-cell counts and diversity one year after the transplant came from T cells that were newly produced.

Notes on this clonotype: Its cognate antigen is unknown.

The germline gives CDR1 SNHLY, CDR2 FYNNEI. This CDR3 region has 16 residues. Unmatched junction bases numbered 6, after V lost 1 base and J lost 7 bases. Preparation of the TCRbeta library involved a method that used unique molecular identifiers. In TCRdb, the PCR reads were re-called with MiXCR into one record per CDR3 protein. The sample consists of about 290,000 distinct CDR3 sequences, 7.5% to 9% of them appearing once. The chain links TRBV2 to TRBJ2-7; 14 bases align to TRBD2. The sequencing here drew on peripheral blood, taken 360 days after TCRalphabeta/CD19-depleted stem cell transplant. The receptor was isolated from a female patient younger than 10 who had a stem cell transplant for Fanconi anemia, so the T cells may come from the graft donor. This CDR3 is CASSEETSGGAWEQYF. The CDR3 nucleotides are TGTGCCAGCAGTGAAGAGACTAGCGGGGGGGCTTGGGAGCAGTACTTC.